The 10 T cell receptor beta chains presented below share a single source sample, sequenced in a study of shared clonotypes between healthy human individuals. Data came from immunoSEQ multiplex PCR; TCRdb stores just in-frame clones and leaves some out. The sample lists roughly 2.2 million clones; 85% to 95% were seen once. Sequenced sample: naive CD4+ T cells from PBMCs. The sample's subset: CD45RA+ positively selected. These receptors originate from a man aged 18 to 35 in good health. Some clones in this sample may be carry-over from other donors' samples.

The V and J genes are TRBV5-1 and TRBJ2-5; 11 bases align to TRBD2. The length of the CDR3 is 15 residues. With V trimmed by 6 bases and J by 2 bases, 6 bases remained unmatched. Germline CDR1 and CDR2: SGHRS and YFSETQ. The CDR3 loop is CASNGLAGLQETQYF. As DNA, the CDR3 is TGCGCCAGCAATGGACTAGCGGGCCTTCAAGAGACCCAGTACTTC.

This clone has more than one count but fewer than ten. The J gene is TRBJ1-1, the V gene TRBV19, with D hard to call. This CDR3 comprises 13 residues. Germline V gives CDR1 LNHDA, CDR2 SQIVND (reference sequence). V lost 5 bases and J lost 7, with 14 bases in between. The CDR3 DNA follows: TGTGCCAGTAGTGAGACGAAGAGCAGTGAAGCTTTCTTT. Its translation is CASSETKSSEAFF.

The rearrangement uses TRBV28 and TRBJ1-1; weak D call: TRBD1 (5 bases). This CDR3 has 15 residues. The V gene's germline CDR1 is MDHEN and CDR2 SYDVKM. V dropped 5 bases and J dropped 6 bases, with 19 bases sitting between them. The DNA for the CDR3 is TGTGCCAGCAGTCCGCACGGGACCCGGGGACCTGAAGCTTTCTTT. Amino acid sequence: CASSPHGTRGPEAFF.

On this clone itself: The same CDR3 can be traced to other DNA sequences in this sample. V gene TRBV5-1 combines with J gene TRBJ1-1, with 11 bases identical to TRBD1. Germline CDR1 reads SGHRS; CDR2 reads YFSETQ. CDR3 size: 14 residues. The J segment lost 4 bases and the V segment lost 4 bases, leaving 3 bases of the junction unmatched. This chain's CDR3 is CASSTGQGATEAFF. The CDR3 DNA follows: TGCGCCAGCAGCACTGGACAGGGGGCCACTGAAGCTTTCTTT. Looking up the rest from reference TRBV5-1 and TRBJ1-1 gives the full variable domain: KAGVTQTPRYLIKTRGQQVTLSCSPISGHRSVSWYQQTPGQGLQFLFEYFSETQRNKGNFPGRFSGRQFSNSRSEMNVSTLELGDSALYLCASSTGQGATEAFFGQGTRLTVV.

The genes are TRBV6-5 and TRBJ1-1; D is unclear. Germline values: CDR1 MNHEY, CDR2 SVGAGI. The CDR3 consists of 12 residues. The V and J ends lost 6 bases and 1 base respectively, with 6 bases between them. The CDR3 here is CASRAGNTEAFF. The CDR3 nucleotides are TGTGCCAGCAGGGCTGGGAACACTGAAGCTTTCTTT.

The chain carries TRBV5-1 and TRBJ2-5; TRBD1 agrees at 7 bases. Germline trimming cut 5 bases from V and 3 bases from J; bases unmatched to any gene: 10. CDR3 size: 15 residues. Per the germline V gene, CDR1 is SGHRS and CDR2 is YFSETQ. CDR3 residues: CASRVSGTEKETQYF. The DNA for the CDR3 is TGCGCCAGCAGAGTTTCCGGGACAGAGAAAGAGACCCAGTACTTC.

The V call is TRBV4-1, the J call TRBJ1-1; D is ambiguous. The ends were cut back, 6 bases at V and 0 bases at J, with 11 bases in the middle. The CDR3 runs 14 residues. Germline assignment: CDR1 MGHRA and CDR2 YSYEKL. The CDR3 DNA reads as TGCGCCAGCAGAGTGGGCAGGTTGAACACTGAAGCTTTCTTT. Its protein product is CASRVGRLNTEAFF.

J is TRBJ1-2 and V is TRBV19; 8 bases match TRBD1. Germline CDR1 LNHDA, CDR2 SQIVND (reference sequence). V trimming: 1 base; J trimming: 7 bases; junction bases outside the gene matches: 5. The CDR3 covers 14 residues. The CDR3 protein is CASSIAGQGGGYTF. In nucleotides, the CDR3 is TGTGCCAGTAGTATAGCCGGACAGGGTGGTGGCTACACCTTC.

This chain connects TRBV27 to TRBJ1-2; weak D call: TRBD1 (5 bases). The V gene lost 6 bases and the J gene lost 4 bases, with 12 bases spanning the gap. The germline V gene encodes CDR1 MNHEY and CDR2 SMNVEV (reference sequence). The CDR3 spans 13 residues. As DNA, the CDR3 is TGTGCCAGCAGGGGGGTCTTGGGCTATGGCTACACCTTC. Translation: CASRGVLGYGYTF.

CDR3 sequence reads: CASSLGVGNTQYF. The CDR3 coding sequence is TGCGCCAGCAGCTTGGGGGTTGGAAATACGCAGTATTTT. The chain is built from TRBV5-1 and TRBJ2-3, with unresolved D. The germline V and J ends were trimmed by 0 bases and 7 bases, with 9 bases remaining between them. The CDR3 loop spans 13 amino acids. Per the germline V gene, CDR1 is SGHRS and CDR2 is YFSETQ.